This T cell receptor beta chain was sequenced for a study of blood T cells in healthy people across ages (dated by TCRdb to between 2015 and 2017). Background for the entire study: In model experiments, roughly one uniquely barcoded TCR beta cDNA molecule per two T cells was captured by template switching. To avoid experimental bias, donors of different ages were distributed randomly across sequencing lanes. The donors were split into four age groups: young (average around 15 years), middle-aged (roughly 40), aged (62) and long-lived (approximately 80). To track age-related changes in TCR beta repertoire diversity, the study relied on deep sequencing normalized with unique cDNA molecular identifiers. Two additional independent replicas of 1 million unique cDNA reads from the same blood draw were analyzed for two donors (one aged 18 to 30 and one aged 80 or older).

The donors were roughly 40 Caucasian individuals from Russia, aged roughly 6 to 90 years, who were systemically healthy. Ten milliliters of peripheral blood were drawn from each donor into EDTA-treated Vacutainer tubes. Ficoll-Paque density-gradient centrifugation was used to isolate PBMCs, with at least 6.5 million per sample. Total RNA was extracted from PBMCs with Trizol reagent, with at least 6 micrograms obtained per sample. For every donor, an aliquot of PBMCs went through flow cytometry to measure the percentages of naive CD45RAhigh/CD27high T cells. Library prep was done by 5' RACE. The instrument given in TCRdb is Illumina HiSeq 2500. A second PCR of about 7 to 12 cycles was run with a J-beta primer mix and a sample-barcoded 5' primer. A template-switch 5' adaptor carrying 12 random nucleotides introduced a unique molecular identifier onto each TCR beta cDNA molecule. Each sample yielded at least 2.5 million CDR3-containing paired-end reads. First-strand cDNA was synthesized from all RNA with the Mint cDNA synthesis kit, primed by a TRBC-specific oligonucleotide. After uracil-DNA glycosylase treatment, a first 18-cycle PCR used universal primers M1SS and BC2_uni_R on all cDNA. The original pipeline was this. For normalization, 1 million high-quality reads, each with a distinct molecular identifier, were randomly selected from each sample. Reads sharing molecular identifiers were discarded rather than binned into consensus sequences. MiTCR, set to a Q25 quality threshold and the strictest error-elimination algorithm, was used for CDR3 identification, clonotype clustering and error correction. A nonparametric unseen species model with Euler transformation was used to estimate lower-bound total TCR beta diversity. The public reads were run again by TCRdb, first through fastp at Q25 and then through MiXCR, and only productive beta chains were kept. Records with the same CDR3 protein are collapsed into one entry carrying the most frequent genes and DNA. Here the V and J calls rest on TCRdb's processing, not on the authors' analysis. The sample includes just under 900,000 distinct CDR3 sequences, with 25% to 35% observed a single time. The ten largest clonotypes hold approximately 15% of the sample.

The CDR3 runs 13 amino acids, cysteine and phenylalanine included. Only the CDR3 DNA is retained, 39 bases long and in frame from the first base. For this chain, trimming is 2 bases at the V end and 8 bases at the J end, and the number of junction bases without a gene match is 7. The germline V gene (reference sequence) sets CDR1 to DFQATT and CDR2 to SNEGSKA. On this clonotype: The specificity of this receptor is unknown. The record has no base qualities; no much larger clone is one base away.

Broader findings and caveats from the paper: Bulk unsorted PBMC profiling prevented conclusive comparison of naive and antigen-experienced compartments. There was a strong correlation between observed TCR beta diversity and the percentage of naive T cells measured by flow cytometry. Because the CMV infection status of the donors was unknown, age-related changes in expanded clonotypes may potentially have been confounded. Estimates of total diversity from one million sequenced T cells were regarded as lower bounds and underestimates. The long-lived group showed more naive CD4+ T cells, fewer expanded clones and increased TCR diversity than the aged group, suggesting age selection. As age increased, observed TCR beta diversity per million T cells dropped in a roughly linear way, and a significant reduction was already evident by age around 41.

Recombination joined TRBV20-1 with TRBJ2-7, with 9 bases matching TRBD2. The sequenced sample consisted of blood. This TCR came from an elderly woman in good health. The DNA is TGCAGTGCTAGAAGGCGGGAGGGTTGGAAGCAGTACTTC. It encodes CSARRREGWKQYF.